This T cell receptor beta chain is from a study of T cells in Graves' hyperthyroidism and ophthalmopathy. Overall study context: Sampling of peripheral blood happened at initial diagnosis, prior to any treatment. Findings and caveats of the study: Blood held most thyroid clonotypes expanded above 0.001 frequency.

It was RNA transcripts that yielded the amplified TCR beta CDR3 regions. The TCR CDR3 was amplified in a first-round RT-PCR using the HTBI primer set. TCRdb used MiXCR to reprocess the multiplex PCR reads, holding one entry per CDR3 protein. The sample lists about 640,000 distinct CDR3 sequences; around 15% were seen once. CDR3 size: 13 residues. Germline V gene sequence: CDR1 SNHLY, CDR2 FYNNEI. The V end lost 3 bases, the J end lost 6 bases, and 6 bases lay between the germline ends. This clonotype was seen many times. Its antigen is unknown. Specimen: blood. This chain joins TRBV2 and TRBJ1-6; D is uncertain. This clonotype originated in a woman aged 50 to 60 with Graves' ophthalmopathy. CDR3 DNA: TGTGCCAGCAGTGACAGGTTTAATTCACCCCTCCACTTT. Its protein is CASSDRFNSPLHF. Using reference TRBV2 and TRBJ1-6 for the parts outside the CDR3, the full variable domain is EPEVTQTPSHQVTQMGQEVILRCVPISNHLYFYWYRQILGQKVEFLVSFYNNEISEKSEIFDDQFSVERPDGSNFTLKIRSTKLEDSAMYFCASSDRFNSPLHFGNGTRLTVT.